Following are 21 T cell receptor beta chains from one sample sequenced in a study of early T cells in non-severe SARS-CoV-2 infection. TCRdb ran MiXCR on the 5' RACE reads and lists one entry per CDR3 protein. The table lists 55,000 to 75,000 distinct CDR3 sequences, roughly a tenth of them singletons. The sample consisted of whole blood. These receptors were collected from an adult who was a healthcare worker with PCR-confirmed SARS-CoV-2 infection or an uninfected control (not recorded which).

CDR3 loop: CSASEGLRNYGYTF. In nucleotides, the CDR3 is TGCAGTGCTAGTGAGGGGCTCCGCAACTATGGCTACACCTTC. This chain links TRBV20-1 with TRBJ1-2, with D possibly matching TRBD1 (5 bases). The CDR3 covers 14 residues. V lost 3 bases, J lost 2 bases, and 13 bases lay in between. CDR1 is DFQATT and CDR2 is SNEGSKA in the germline V gene (reference sequence).

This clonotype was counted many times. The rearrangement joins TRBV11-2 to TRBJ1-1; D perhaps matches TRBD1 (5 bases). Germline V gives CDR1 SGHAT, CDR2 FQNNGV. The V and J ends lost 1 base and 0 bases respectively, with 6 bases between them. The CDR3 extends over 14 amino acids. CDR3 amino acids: CASSLGGMNTEAFF. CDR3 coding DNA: TGTGCCAGCAGCTTAGGGGGCATGAACACTGAAGCTTTCTTT.

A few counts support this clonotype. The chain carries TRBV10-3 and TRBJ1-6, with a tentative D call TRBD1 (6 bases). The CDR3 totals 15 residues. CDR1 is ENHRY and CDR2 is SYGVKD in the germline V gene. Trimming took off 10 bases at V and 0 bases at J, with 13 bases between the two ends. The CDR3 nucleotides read TGTGCCAGCTCACAGGACAGCTCCTATAATTCACCCCTCCACTTT. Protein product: CASSQDSSYNSPLHF.

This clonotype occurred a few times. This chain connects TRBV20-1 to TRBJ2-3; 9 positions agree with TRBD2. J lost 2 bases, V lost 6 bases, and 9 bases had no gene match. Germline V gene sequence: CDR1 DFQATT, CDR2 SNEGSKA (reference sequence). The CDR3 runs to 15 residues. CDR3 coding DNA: TGCAGTGCAGTATCCCTAGCGGGGATCACAGATACGCAGTATTTT. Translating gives CSAVSLAGITDTQYF.

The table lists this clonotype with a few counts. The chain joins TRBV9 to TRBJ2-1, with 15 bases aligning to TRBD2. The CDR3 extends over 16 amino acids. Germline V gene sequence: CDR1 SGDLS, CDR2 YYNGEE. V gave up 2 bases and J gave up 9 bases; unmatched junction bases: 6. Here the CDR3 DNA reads TGTGCCAGCAGCGTGGGGACTAGCGGGAGGTTCGGTGAGCAGTTCTTC. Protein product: CASSVGTSGRFGEQFF.

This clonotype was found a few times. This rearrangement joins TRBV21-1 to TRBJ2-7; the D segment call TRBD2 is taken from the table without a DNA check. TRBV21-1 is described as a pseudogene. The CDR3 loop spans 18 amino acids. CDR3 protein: CASSTSWPSGREAYEQYF. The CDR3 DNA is TGTGCCAGCAGCACCTCCTGGCCCAGCGGGCGGGAGGCCTACGAGCAGTACTTC.

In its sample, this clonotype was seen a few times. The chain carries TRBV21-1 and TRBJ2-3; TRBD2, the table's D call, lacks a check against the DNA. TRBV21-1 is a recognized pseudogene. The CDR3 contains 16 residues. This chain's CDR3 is CASSNRVGLSLDTQYF. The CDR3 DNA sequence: TGTGCCAGCAGCAATAGGGTGGGACTCTCCTTAGATACGCAGTATTTT.

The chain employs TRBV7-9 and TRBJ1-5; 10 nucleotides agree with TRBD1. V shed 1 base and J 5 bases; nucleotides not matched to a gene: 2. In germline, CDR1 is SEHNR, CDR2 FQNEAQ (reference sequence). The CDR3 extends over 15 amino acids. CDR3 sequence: CASSLGDRGYQPQHF. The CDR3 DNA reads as TGTGCCAGCAGCTTAGGGGACAGGGGCTATCAGCCCCAGCATTTT.

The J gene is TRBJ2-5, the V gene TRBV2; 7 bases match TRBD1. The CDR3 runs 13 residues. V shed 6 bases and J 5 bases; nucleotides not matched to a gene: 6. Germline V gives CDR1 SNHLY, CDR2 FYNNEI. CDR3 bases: TGTGCCAGCAGGTGGACAGGAATGGAGACCCAGTACTTC. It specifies CASRWTGMETQYF.

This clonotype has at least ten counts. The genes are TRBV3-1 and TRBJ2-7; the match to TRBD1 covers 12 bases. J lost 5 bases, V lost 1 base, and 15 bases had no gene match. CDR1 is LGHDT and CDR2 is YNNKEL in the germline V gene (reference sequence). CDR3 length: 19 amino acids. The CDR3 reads CASSQAGTGGENPQHEQYF. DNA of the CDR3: TGTGCCAGCAGCCAAGCCGGGACAGGGGGCGAAAATCCCCAGCACGAGCAGTACTTC.

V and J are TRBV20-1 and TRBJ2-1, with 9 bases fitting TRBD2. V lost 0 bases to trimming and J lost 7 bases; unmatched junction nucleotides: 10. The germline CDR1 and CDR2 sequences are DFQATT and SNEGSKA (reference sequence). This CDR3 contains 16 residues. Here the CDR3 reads CSARDIAGGPGNEQFF. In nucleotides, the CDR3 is TGCAGTGCTAGAGATATCGCGGGAGGGCCCGGGAATGAGCAGTTCTTC.

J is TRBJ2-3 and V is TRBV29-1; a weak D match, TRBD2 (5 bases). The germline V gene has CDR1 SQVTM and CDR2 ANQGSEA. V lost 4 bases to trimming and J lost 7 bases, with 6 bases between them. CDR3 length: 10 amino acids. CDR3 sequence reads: CSVGGNTQYF. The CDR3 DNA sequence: TGCAGCGTTGGAGGGAATACGCAGTATTTT.

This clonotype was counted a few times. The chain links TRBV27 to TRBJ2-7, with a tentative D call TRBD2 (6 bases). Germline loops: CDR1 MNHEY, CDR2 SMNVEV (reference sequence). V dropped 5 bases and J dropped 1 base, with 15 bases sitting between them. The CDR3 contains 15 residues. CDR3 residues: CASSGSGVSSYEQYF. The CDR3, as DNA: TGTGCCAGCAGTGGATCGGGAGTCTCGTCCTACGAGCAGTACTTC.

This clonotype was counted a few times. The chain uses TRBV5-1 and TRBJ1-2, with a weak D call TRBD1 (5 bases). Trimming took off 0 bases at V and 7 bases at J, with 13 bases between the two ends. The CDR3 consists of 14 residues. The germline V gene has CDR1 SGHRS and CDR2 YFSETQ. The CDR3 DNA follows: TGCGCCAGCAGCTTGGAGGGGCAGGGTTTTGGCTACACCTTC. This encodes CASSLEGQGFGYTF.

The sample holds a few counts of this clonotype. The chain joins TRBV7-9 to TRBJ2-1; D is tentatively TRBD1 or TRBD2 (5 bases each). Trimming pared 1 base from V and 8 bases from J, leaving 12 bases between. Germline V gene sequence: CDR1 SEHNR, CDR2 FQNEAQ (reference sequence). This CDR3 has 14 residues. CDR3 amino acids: CASSLVGLGDEQFF. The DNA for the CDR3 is TGTGCCAGCAGCTTAGTAGGCCTGGGGGATGAGCAGTTCTTC.

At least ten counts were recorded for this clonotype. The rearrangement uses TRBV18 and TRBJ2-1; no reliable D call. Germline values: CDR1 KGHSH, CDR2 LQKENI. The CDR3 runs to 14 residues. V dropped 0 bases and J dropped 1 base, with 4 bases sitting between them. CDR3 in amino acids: CASSPPRSYNEQFF. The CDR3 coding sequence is TGTGCCAGCTCACCACCCCGGTCCTACAATGAGCAGTTCTTC.

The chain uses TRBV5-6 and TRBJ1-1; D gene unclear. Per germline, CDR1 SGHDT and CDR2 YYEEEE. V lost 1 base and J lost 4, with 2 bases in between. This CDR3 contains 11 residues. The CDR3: CASSLFTEAFF. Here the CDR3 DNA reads TGTGCCAGCAGCTTGTTCACTGAAGCTTTCTTT.

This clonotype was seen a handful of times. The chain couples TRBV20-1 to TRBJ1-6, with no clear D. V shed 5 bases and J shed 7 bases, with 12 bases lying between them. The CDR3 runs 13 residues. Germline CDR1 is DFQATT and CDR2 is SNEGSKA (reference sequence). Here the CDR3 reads CSAGSELNSPLHF. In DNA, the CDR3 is TGCAGTGCTGGCAGCGAATTAAATTCACCCCTCCACTTT.

CDR3 loop: CATSRDGNSGRPDTQYF. The CDR3 nucleotides read TGTGCCACCAGCAGAGATGGTAATAGCGGGAGACCAGATACGCAGTATTTT. The chain employs TRBV15 and TRBJ2-3; 9 nucleotides match TRBD2. This CDR3 has 17 amino acids. The V and J ends lost 0 bases and 4 bases, in that order; junction bases with no gene match: 8. Germline V gene sequence: CDR1 LNHNV, CDR2 YYDKDF (reference sequence). Together with reference TRBV15 and TRBJ2-3, the CDR3 gives the full variable domain: DAMVIQNPRYQVTQFGKPVTLSCSQTLNHNVMYWYQQKSSQAPKLLFHYYDKDFNNEADTPDNFQSRRPNTSFCFLDIRSPGLGDTAMYLCATSRDGNSGRPDTQYFGPGTRLTVL.

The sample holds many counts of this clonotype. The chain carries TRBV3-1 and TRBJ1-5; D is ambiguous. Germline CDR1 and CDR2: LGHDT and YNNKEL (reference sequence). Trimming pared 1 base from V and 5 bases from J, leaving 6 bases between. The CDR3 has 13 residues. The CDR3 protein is CASSQGGDQPQHF. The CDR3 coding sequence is TGTGCCAGCAGCCAAGGGGGTGATCAGCCCCAGCATTTT.

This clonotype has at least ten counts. CDR3 coding DNA: TGTGCCAGCAGCCCCGGATTTAGTAGGCACTACGAGCAGTACTTC. This translates into CASSPGFSRHYEQYF. J is TRBJ2-7 and V is TRBV7-2; D is uncertain. There are 15 residues in the CDR3. V was pared by 5 bases and J by 3 bases, with 17 bases between. Germline V gene lookup returns CDR1 SGHTA and CDR2 FQGNSA.